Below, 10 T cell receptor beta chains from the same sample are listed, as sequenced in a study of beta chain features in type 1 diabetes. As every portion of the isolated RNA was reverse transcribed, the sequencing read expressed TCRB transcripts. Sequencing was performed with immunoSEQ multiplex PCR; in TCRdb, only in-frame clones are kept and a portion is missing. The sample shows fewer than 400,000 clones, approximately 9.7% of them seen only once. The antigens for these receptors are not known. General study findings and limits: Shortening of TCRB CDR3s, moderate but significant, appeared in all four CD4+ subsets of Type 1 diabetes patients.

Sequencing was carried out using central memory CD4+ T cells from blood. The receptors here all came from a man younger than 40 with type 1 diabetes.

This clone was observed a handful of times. Here the CDR3 DNA reads TGTGCCAGCAGTTTAAGTTTTCGATTCGGGGGAAGAGCTTTCTTT. It specifies CASSLSFRFGGRAFF. V usage is TRBV28 and J usage is TRBJ1-1; tentative D call: TRBD1 (5 bases). In germline, CDR1 is MDHEN, CDR2 SYDVKM. The CDR3 totals 15 residues. Trimming removed 2 bases from V and 10 bases from J, with 20 bases in between.

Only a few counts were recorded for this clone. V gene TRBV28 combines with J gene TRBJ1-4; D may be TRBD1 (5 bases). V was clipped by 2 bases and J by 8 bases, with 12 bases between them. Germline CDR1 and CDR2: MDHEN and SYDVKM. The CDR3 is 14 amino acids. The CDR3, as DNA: TGTGCCAGCAGTTTAGGGGGGGAAGGGGAAAAACTGTTTTTT. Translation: CASSLGGEGEKLFF. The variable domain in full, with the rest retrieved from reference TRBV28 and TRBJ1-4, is DVKVTQSSRYLVKRTGEKVFLECVQDMDHENMFWYRQDPGLGLRLIYFSYDVKMKEKGDIPEGYSVSREKKERFSLILESASTNQTSMYLCASSLGGEGEKLFFGSGTQLSVL.

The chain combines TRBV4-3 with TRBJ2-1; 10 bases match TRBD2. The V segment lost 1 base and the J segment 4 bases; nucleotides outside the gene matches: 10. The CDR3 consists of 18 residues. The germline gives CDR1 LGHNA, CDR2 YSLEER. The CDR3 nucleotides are TGCGCCAGCAGCCAAGGATCCTCAGCGGGGGGGAAATACAATGAGCAGTTCTTC. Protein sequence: CASSQGSSAGGKYNEQFF.

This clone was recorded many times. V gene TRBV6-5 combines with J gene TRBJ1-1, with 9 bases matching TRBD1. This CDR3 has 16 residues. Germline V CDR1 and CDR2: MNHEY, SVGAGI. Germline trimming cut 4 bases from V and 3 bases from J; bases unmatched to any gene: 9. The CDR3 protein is CASSSLTGGVDTEAFF. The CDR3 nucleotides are TGTGCCAGCAGTTCCCTGACAGGGGGTGTCGACACTGAAGCTTTCTTT.

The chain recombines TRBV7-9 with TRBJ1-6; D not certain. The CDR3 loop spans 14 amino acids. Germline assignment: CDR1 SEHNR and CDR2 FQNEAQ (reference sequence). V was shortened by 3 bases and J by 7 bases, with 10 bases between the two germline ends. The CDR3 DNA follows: TGTGCCAGCAGCTTTGTGGGGATCAATTCACCCCTCCACTTT. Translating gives CASSFVGINSPLHF.

The CDR3 region is CAWARGPYEQYF. In nucleotides, the CDR3 is TGTGCCTGGGCCCGAGGTCCCTACGAGCAGTACTTC. The chain recombines TRBV30 with TRBJ2-7; D not certain. The CDR3 contains 12 residues. The germline CDR1 and CDR2 sequences are GTSNPN and SVGIG (reference sequence). The V end lost 5 bases, the J end lost 2 bases, and 10 bases lay between the germline ends.

The CDR3 sequence is CSARGEYEKLFF. In DNA, the CDR3 is TGCAGCGCCAGGGGAGAATATGAAAAACTGTTTTTT. This chain joins TRBV29-1 and TRBJ1-4, with D perhaps TRBD1 (6 bases). Trimming stripped 7 bases from V and 6 bases from J, with 12 bases between. Germline V gene sequence: CDR1 SQVTM, CDR2 ANQGSEA. This CDR3 has 12 amino acids.

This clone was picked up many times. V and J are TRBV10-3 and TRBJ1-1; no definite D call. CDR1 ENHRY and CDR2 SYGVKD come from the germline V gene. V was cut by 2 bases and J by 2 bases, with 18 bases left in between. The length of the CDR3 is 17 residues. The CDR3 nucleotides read TGTGCCATCAGTGAGACTTGGAGAGCCGGAGGTAACACTGAAGCTTTCTTT. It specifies CAISETWRAGGNTEAFF.

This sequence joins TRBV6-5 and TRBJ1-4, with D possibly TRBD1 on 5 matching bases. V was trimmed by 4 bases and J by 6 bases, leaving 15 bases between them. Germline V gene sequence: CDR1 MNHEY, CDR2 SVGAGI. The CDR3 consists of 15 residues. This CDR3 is CASSSWGREDEKLFF. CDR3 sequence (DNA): TGTGCCAGCAGTTCCTGGGGCAGGGAAGATGAAAAACTGTTTTTT.

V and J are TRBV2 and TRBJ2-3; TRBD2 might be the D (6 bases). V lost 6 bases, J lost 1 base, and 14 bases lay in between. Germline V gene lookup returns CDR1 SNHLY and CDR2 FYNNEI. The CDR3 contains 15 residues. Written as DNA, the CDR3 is TGTGCCAGCAGGTCCCTCGGAGGGGGCACAGATACGCAGTATTTT. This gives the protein CASRSLGGGTDTQYF.